This section outlines one T cell receptor (beta chain) sequence together with its context. Isolation per sample recovered at least 7 million PBMCs. These data belong to a study of blood T cells in healthy people across ages. This CDR3 is 16 amino acids long. J gave up 8 bases and V 1 base, and 6 bases lay outside the gene matches. Germline lookup yields CDR1 KGHDR and CDR2 SFDVKD. Through a sample-barcoded 5' primer and a J-beta primer mix, a second PCR was run for about 7 to 12 cycles. TCRdb ran MiXCR on the 5' RACE reads and lists one entry per CDR3 protein. The sample holds about 670,000 distinct CDR3 sequences; approximately 52% are singletons and the top ten take about 14%.

Sequenced: blood. The J gene is TRBJ2-1, the V gene TRBV24-1, with TRBD1 identical over 11 bases. This clonotype was obtained from a woman aged 80 or older in good health. The CDR3 nucleotides are TGTGCCACCAGTGATTTAAGCCGGACAGGGGGCGATGAGCAGTTCTTC. This codes for CATSDLSRTGGDEQFF.